Below, one T cell receptor beta chain is given with its context. This entry is derived from a study of technical replicates of blood from a handful of donors. Produced via immunoSEQ multiplex PCR; TCRdb's table is partial and in-frame only. Here the sample spans tens of thousands of clones, around 97% being singletons. Germline V gene data show CDR1 as MGHRA and CDR2 as YSYEKL. This CDR3 is built from 15 residues. The V segment lost 4 bases and the J segment 6 bases; nucleotides outside the gene matches: 12. This clonotype was sampled from a human donor in good health. This chain uses TRBV4-1 with TRBJ2-7; 7 positions agree with TRBD1. The source material was T cells isolated from PBMCs. CDR3 sequence: CASSLLWDSFGEQYF. The CDR3 bases are TGCGCCAGCAGCCTTCTCTGGGACAGTTTCGGCGAGCAGTACTTC.